This TCR beta chain came from a study of shared clonotypes between healthy human individuals. CDR1 is MNHEY, CDR2 SVGAGI, per germline. With V trimmed by 0 bases and J by 8 bases, 5 bases remained unmatched. The CDR3 contains 15 residues. Repertoires were generated with immunoSEQ multiplex PCR, while TCRdb's copy carries only in-frame clones and drops some. The sample yields a few million clones, around 94% seen once. Sequencing was done on a sample of naive CD4+ T cells sorted from blood. Subset defined: CD45RA+ positively selected. The origin of this receptor is a man between 18 and 29 years old in good health. V is TRBV6-5 and J is TRBJ2-1; TRBD2 agrees at 9 bases. CDR3 sequence: CASSYSSGSYDEQFF. The CDR3 DNA follows: TGTGCCAGCAGTTACTCTAGCGGGAGTTACGATGAGCAGTTCTTC.